Each of the 2 T cell receptor beta chains below was sequenced from the same sample in a study of blood T cells in healthy people across ages. PCR was performed a second time for about 6 to 12 cycles using a sample-barcoded 5' primer and a J-beta primer mix. TCRdb processed the 5' RACE reads anew with MiXCR; each CDR3 protein has one entry. The repertoire includes 800,000 to 1,300,000 distinct CDR3 sequences, 25% of them detected once, and 0.65% to 0.95% sits in the top ten. These same records also appear under a second study, on T cells of mothers and their children.

Sequenced material: blood. The receptor source for this set is a girl aged 2 to 9 in good health.

About this clonotype itself: One end of the junction is discordant with germline, which a read error may explain. In DNA form, the CDR3 reads TGTGCCGGCAGTCTAGCGGGGGGGATCACAGATACGCAGTATTTT. Translated, it gives CAGSLAGGITDTQYF. This chain links TRBV7-2 with TRBJ2-3; TRBD2 matches at 12 bases. Germline V gene sequence: CDR1 SGHTA, CDR2 FQGNSA. This CDR3 comprises 15 residues.

The rearrangement joins TRBV4-3 to TRBJ1-3; D is ambiguous. The V and J ends lost 2 bases and 4 bases respectively, with 12 bases between them. The germline CDR1 and CDR2 sequences are LGHNA and YSLEER. This CDR3 spans 15 amino acids. The CDR3 spells CASSQPFLGGNTIYF. The DNA for the CDR3 is TGCGCCAGCAGCCAACCGTTCCTCGGAGGAAACACCATATATTTT.